The clone carrying this TCR beta chain was counted at least ten times. What it recognizes is unknown. This entry belongs to a study of T cells in Graves' hyperthyroidism and ophthalmopathy. Researchers took RNA transcripts and amplified the TCR beta CDR3 regions from them. Researchers ran a first-round RT-PCR on the TCR CDR3 using the HTBI primer set. TCRdb used MiXCR to reprocess the multiplex PCR reads, holding one entry per CDR3 protein. The data contain approximately 350,000 distinct CDR3 sequences, roughly 15% of them singletons. The CDR3 totals 16 residues. With V trimmed by 5 bases and J by 0 bases, 7 bases remained unmatched. Germline V gene data show CDR1 as MNHNS and CDR2 as SASEGT. Findings and caveats of the study: In the analysis, a 13 V-J model separated ophthalmopathy from stable hyperthyroidism. Blood held most thyroid clonotypes expanded above 0.001 frequency.

The chain joins TRBV6-1 to TRBJ1-5; 7 bases match TRBD1. Material: blood. The clonotype originates from an older woman with Graves' ophthalmopathy. CDR3 bases: TGTGCCAGCAGTACAACCGGGACAGATAGCAATCAGCCCCAGCATTTT. Translation gives CASSTTGTDSNQPQHF.